This entry describes one T cell receptor (beta chain). Under the authors' procedure: Using reference gene primer amplification, nucleated cell counts were estimated. Data came from immunoSEQ multiplex PCR; TCRdb stores just in-frame clones and leaves some out. V and J calls and clone size follow that table, whereas D and trimming were derived from the DNA. The data contain 250,000 to 350,000 clones, 70% to 90% of them singletons. This specimen comes from a study of blood T cell repertoires in COVID-19. For the study at large: Samples taken during acute and convalescent COVID-19 were collected in the United States, Italy and Spain. PBMCs, B-cell-depleted T cells, or T cells were the source of the cDNA or gDNA that made up the material.

Germline V gene data show CDR1 as SGHAT and CDR2 as FQNNGV. The ends lost 4 bases at V and 0 bases at J; junction bases unmatched: 8. The CDR3 sequence is 16 residues long. The specimen was peripheral blood. The J gene is TRBJ2-7, the V gene TRBV11-2; TRBD2 aligns across 8 bases. The receptor's source is a woman aged 60-70 years with acute or convalescent COVID-19. CDR3 sequence: CASSSQERGSSYEQYF. The CDR3 nucleotides read TGTGCCAGCAGCTCCCAAGAGCGGGGGAGCTCCTACGAGCAGTACTTC.